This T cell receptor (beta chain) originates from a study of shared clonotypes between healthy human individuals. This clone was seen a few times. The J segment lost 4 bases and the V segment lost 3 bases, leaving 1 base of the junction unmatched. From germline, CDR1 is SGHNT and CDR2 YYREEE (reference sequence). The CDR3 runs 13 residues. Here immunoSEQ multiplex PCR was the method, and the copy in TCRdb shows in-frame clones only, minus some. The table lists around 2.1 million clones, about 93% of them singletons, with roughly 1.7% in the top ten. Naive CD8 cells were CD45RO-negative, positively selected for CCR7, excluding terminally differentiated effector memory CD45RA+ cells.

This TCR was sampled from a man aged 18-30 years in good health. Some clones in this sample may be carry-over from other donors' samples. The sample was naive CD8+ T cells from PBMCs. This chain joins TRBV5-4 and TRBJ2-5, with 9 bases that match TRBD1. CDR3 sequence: CASSYRGRETQYF. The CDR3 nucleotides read TGTGCCAGCAGCTACAGGGGGCGAGAGACCCAGTACTTC.